This TCR beta chain came from a study of T-cell memory formation after mild COVID-19. Points from the study as a whole: Shrinking CD4+ clones resided mostly in CM and EM, and CD8+ ones in EMRA. Researchers found some responding clones in pre-infection memory, a sign that cross-reactive memory joined.

Germline lookup yields CDR1 KGHDR and CDR2 SFDVKD. This CDR3 contains 15 residues. V was clipped by 4 bases and J by 5 bases, with 16 bases between them. This clonotype was counted ten times or more. Its antigen remains unidentified. Libraries for TCRalpha and TCRbeta carried sample barcodes and unique molecular identifiers via 5'RACE. TCRdb analysed the 5' RACE reads with MiXCR anew, one entry per CDR3 protein. The data show some 150,000 distinct CDR3 sequences, with under 7% seen just once and approximately 2.1% held by the top ten. This receptor was identified in an adult woman who had mild COVID-19 (a few samples of this study predate the infection). Cell type and time point are not known. Sequences were obtained from PBMCs or a T cell subset sorted from them (not recorded which). The V gene is TRBV24-1, the J gene TRBJ2-5; possible D gene TRBD2, 6 bases. DNA of the CDR3: TGTGCCACCAGTGACGCTAGCGTCCAAGGGGAGACCCAGTACTTC. Protein sequence: CATSDASVQGETQYF.